This T cell receptor (beta chain) was recorded in a study of cytomegalovirus exposure and HLA in healthy donors. The study, taken as a whole, reports: Exclusion applied to some V segments, including TRBV6-2 and TRBV6-3, as they were indistinguishable. Segments of the TCR beta V type were, in most cases, productive about 90% or about 30% of the time in an earlier analysis.

PCR used 60 Vbeta primers and 13 Jbeta primers. In the source study's methods: Later analysis identified approximately 88 million unique TCR beta chains, some 10 million shared. Only in-frame clones appear in the TCRdb table, and some are missing; sequencing was by immunoSEQ multiplex PCR. D and trimming were read from the DNA, whereas the V and J calls and clone size are those reported in that table. In the table there are 190,000 or so clones, over 65% of which are singletons. Comments on this clone: Its antigen is as yet unknown.

In germline, CDR1 is LNHNV, CDR2 YYDKDF (reference sequence). With 4 bases clipped from V and 2 bases from J, the junction kept 7 bases outside the gene matches. The CDR3 spans 15 residues. Input material: PBMCs. The chain recombines TRBV15 with TRBJ1-2; TRBD1 matches at 7 bases. This TCR was recovered from a boy aged 2-9 years in good health and CMV-seronegative. For the CDR3, the DNA is TGTGCCACCAGCAACCCTAACAGGGGAAACTATGGCTACACCTTC. Residues: CATSNPNRGNYGYTF.